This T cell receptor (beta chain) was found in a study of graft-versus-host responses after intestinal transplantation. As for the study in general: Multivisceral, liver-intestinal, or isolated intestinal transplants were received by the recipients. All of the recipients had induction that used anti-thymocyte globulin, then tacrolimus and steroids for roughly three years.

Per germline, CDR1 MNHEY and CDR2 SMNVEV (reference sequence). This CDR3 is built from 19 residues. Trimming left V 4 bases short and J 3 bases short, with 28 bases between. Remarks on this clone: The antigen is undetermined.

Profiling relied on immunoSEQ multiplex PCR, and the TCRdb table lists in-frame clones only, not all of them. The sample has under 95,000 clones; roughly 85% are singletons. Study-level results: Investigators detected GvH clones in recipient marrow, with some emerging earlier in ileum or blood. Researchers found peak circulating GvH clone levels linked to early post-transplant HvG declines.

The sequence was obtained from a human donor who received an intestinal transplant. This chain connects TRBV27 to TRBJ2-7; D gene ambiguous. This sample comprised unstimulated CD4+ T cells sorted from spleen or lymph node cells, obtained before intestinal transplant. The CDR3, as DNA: TGTGCCAGCAGTTGGTCTGCAGGAACATCAGGCATTTCTTTCTACGAGCAGTACTTC. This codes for CASSWSAGTSGISFYEQYF.